These 10 T cell receptor beta chains came from one sample sequenced in a study of T-cell reconstitution after alpha-beta-depleted transplantation in children. Preparing the TCRbeta library involved the use of unique molecular identifiers. MiXCR, applied by TCRdb to the PCR reads, yields one record per CDR3 protein. The sample carries around 670,000 distinct CDR3 sequences, roughly 14% recorded once. The specimen was PBMCs, collected before TCRalphabeta/CD19-depleted stem cell transplant. The receptors originated from a girl aged 2 to 9 with congenital amegakaryocytic thrombocytopenia, due to receive a stem cell transplant.

This clonotype has at least ten counts. V and J are TRBV12-3 or TRBV12-4 and TRBJ1-5; D not certain. This CDR3 region has 14 residues. V was cut by 7 bases and J by 7 bases, with 17 bases left in between. The CDR3 sequence: CASTPTGSRQPQHF. DNA of the CDR3: TGTGCCAGCACTCCGACGGGCTCTCGCCAGCCCCAGCATTTT.

At least ten counts were recorded for this clonotype. The chain uses TRBV5-1 and TRBJ1-3; D is unclear. V lost 4 bases and J lost 5, with 7 bases in between. CDR3 length equals 12 residues. The germline CDR1 and CDR2 sequences are SGHRS and YFSETQ. The CDR3 here is CASSPPRNTIYF. In nucleotides, the CDR3 is TGCGCCAGCAGCCCCCCCAGAAACACCATATATTTT.

This clonotype was recorded at least ten times. The chain links TRBV12-3 or TRBV12-4 to TRBJ2-5, with 7 bases fitting TRBD2. CDR3 length: 15 residues. V lost 2 bases, J lost 5 bases, and 8 bases stayed unmatched. CDR3 protein: CASSLSAGDVETQYF. The CDR3 DNA follows: TGTGCCAGCAGTTTATCCGCGGGAGACGTTGAGACCCAGTACTTC.

This clonotype was seen a handful of times. The chain recombines TRBV5-1 with TRBJ2-5, with 7 positions matching TRBD2. Germline assignment: CDR1 SGHRS and CDR2 YFSETQ. Trimming removed 4 bases from V and 1 base from J; junction bases left unmatched: 7. The CDR3 consists of 15 residues. CDR3 in amino acids: CASSAGDYFQETQYF. The CDR3 DNA follows: TGCGCCAGCAGCGCTGGGGACTACTTCCAAGAGACCCAGTACTTC. The variable domain in full, completed from reference TRBV5-1 and TRBJ2-5, reads KAGVTQTPRYLIKTRGQQVTLSCSPISGHRSVSWYQQTPGQGLQFLFEYFSETQRNKGNFPGRFSGRQFSNSRSEMNVSTLELGDSALYLCASSAGDYFQETQYFGPGTRLLVL.

This clonotype was counted between two and nine times. The chain links TRBV11-2 to TRBJ2-3; weak D call: TRBD2 (5 bases). The CDR3 contains 15 residues. Germline-derived CDR1 and CDR2 are SGHAT and FQNNGV. The ends were cut back, 2 bases at V and 7 bases at J, with 16 bases in the middle. CDR3 DNA sequence: TGTGCCAGCAGCTTAATCGAACAGCGGCTTTATACGCAGTATTTT. It is translated as CASSLIEQRLYTQYF.

This clonotype occurred a few times. The chain joins TRBV10-3 to TRBJ1-1, with 7 bases fitting TRBD1. From germline, CDR1 is ENHRY and CDR2 SYGVKD. CDR3 size: 18 residues. The V and J ends lost 4 bases and 1 base, in that order; junction bases with no gene match: 15. For the CDR3, the DNA is TGTGCCATCAGTGGCGGGGGACAGCAGAATTTCCCGAACACTGAAGCTTTCTTT. It yields the protein CAISGGGQQNFPNTEAFF.

This chain connects TRBV5-5 to TRBJ1-1; D is uncertain. The V end lost 1 base, the J end lost 0 bases, and 10 bases lay between the germline ends. The CDR3 has 15 amino acids. Per germline, CDR1 SGHKS and CDR2 YYEKEE (reference sequence). CDR3 amino acids: CASSLRPNLNTEAFF. CDR3 DNA: TGTGCCAGCAGCTTGCGGCCGAATTTGAACACTGAAGCTTTCTTT.

This clonotype showed up just a few times. The chain joins TRBV20-1 to TRBJ2-5, with 8 bases that match TRBD2. Trimming removed 4 bases from V and 5 bases from J; junction bases left unmatched: 6. This CDR3 comprises 13 residues. Germline CDR1 and CDR2: DFQATT and SNEGSKA (reference sequence). The CDR3 here is CSAIEREIETQYF. The CDR3, as DNA: TGCAGTGCTATCGAGCGGGAGATTGAGACCCAGTACTTC.

In regard to this clonotype: This may be a read error, as it is one base from a much larger clone. It is likely a read error, because the conserved phenylalanine at the end of the CDR3 is missing. The V and J genes are TRBV19 and TRBJ2-1, with D possibly TRBD1 on 6 matching bases. Germline values: CDR1 LNHDA, CDR2 SQIVND (reference sequence). CDR3 length equals 16 residues. The V end lost 7 bases, the J end lost 5 bases, and 21 bases lay between the germline ends. The CDR3 sequence: CASTHWAQGAHNEQFL. The CDR3 DNA sequence: TGTGCCAGTACCCATTGGGCACAGGGTGCACACAATGAGCAGTTCCTC.

This clonotype was found many times. The gene calls are TRBV20-1 and TRBJ2-7, with 10 positions matching TRBD2. Germline CDR1 DFQATT, CDR2 SNEGSKA (reference sequence). V trimming: 4 bases; J trimming: 2 bases; junction bases outside the gene matches: 5. The CDR3 loop spans 14 amino acids. The CDR3 bases are TGCAGTGCTACTCTAGCGGGAGAAGCCTACGAGCAGTACTTC. Its protein product is CSATLAGEAYEQYF.